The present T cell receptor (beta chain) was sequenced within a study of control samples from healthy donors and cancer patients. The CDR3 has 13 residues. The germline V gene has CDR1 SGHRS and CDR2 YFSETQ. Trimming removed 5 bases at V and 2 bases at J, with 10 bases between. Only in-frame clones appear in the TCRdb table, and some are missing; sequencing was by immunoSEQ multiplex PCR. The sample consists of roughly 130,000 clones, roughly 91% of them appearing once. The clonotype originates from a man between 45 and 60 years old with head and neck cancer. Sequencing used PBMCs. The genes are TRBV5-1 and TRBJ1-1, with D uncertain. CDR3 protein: CASSLTPNTEAFF. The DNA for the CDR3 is TGCGCCAGCAGTTTGACCCCAAACACTGAAGCTTTCTTT.